This T cell receptor beta chain was captured in a study of blood T cells in healthy people across ages. Points from the study as a whole: Researchers report that TCR beta diversity correlated strongly with naive T cell percentage.

This clonotype was observed a few times. The antigen is not known. The CDR3 contains 15 residues. Germline V gene lookup returns CDR1 SGHRS and CDR2 YFSETQ. The junction had 1 base not matched to a gene; V was cut back by 0 bases and J by 3 bases. Next came a second PCR, run for 7 to 11 cycles, which used a sample-barcoded 5' primer along with a J-beta primer mix. Sequencing yielded, for each sample, at least 3 million paired-end reads carrying CDR3. One entry per CDR3 protein, called by TCRdb with MiXCR from the 5' RACE reads. The sample records some 800,000 distinct CDR3 sequences, around 45% being singletons. Every donor provided roughly 10 milliliters of peripheral blood.

The V and J genes are TRBV5-1 and TRBJ2-3; 10 positions match TRBD2. The sequence was collected from a man aged 60-69 years in good health. Sequencing was performed on blood. CDR3 loop: CASSLGGLATDTQYF. The DNA for the CDR3 is TGCGCCAGCAGCTTGGGGGGACTAGCGACAGATACGCAGTATTTT.